A single sample is the source of the 27 T cell receptor beta chains below, sequenced in a study of shared T cell receptors in the human thymus. Data came from immunoSEQ multiplex PCR; TCRdb stores just in-frame clones and leaves some out. The sample has some 660,000 clones, around 87% seen once; the top ten hold roughly 0.0087%. The data also belong to a second study, concerning human thymus T cells.

Sample: thymocytes. The receptors derive from a boy younger than two with a congenital heart defect.

This chain joins TRBV7-2 and TRBJ2-5; TRBD1 might be the D (6 bases). The CDR3 runs 12 residues. Germline-derived CDR1 and CDR2 are SGHTA and FQGNSA. The V and J ends lost 5 bases and 5 bases respectively, with 9 bases between them. CDR3 sequence reads: CASSGQLETQYF. CDR3 sequence (DNA): TGTGCCAGCAGCGGACAGTTGGAGACCCAGTACTTC.

This clone has more than one count but fewer than ten. This rearrangement joins TRBV18 to TRBJ1-4; no firm D call. From germline, CDR1 is KGHSH and CDR2 LQKENI. This CDR3 region has 12 residues. The V and J ends lost 3 bases and 13 bases respectively, with 12 bases between them. For the CDR3, the DNA is TGTGCCAGCTCACCTCTCCTGGGAGTACTGTTTTTT. The encoded protein is CASSPLLGVLFF.

J is TRBJ2-5 and V is TRBV6-5; D is perhaps TRBD2 (6 bases). V was pared by 5 bases and J by 7 bases, with 17 bases between. The CDR3 totals 14 residues. The germline V gene has CDR1 MNHEY and CDR2 SVGAGI. The DNA for the CDR3 is TGTGCCAGCAGTCGCTCTATCGACGGGGGGACCCAGTACTTC. This encodes CASSRSIDGGTQYF.

This clone has just one count. The chain has TRBV25-1 and TRBJ2-7; 8 bases are shared with TRBD2. Germline lookup yields CDR1 MGHDK and CDR2 SYGVNS. CDR3 length equals 13 residues. Trimming cost V 7 bases and J 6 bases; bases outside gene matches: 8. The CDR3 coding sequence is TGTGCCAGCAATAAAGCGGGAGCGGGCGAGCAGTACTTC. Translating gives CASNKAGAGEQYF.

This clone has just a few counts. This rearrangement joins TRBV19 to TRBJ1-3; the D gene is possibly TRBD1 (6 bases). The ends were cut back, 3 bases at V and 0 bases at J, with 15 bases in the middle. This CDR3 spans 17 amino acids. CDR1 LNHDA and CDR2 SQIVND come from the germline V gene (reference sequence). The CDR3 sequence is CASSIHRELDSGNTIYF. The CDR3 nucleotides are TGTGCCAGTAGTATCCACAGGGAATTGGACTCTGGAAACACCATATATTTT.

J is TRBJ1-3 and V is TRBV4-3; D gene unclear. V was cut by 0 bases and J by 1 base, with 13 bases left in between. The germline V gene has CDR1 LGHNA and CDR2 YSLEER. This CDR3 contains 17 residues. This CDR3 is CASSQEIVDFSGNTIYF. The CDR3 DNA reads TGCGCCAGCAGCCAAGAAATAGTCGACTTTTCTGGAAACACCATATATTTT.

This clone came up once. The gene calls are TRBV27 and TRBJ2-1; possibly TRBD2 for D (6 bases). CDR3 length: 14 amino acids. V lost 6 bases to trimming and J lost 7 bases, with 16 bases between them. CDR1 MNHEY and CDR2 SMNVEV come from the germline V gene (reference sequence). CDR3: CASRPLEGENEQFF. The DNA for the CDR3 is TGTGCCAGCAGGCCCTTGGAGGGCGAGAATGAGCAGTTCTTC.

The chain employs TRBV11-3 and TRBJ2-3; TRBD2 might be the D (5 bases). The CDR3 contains 14 residues. Looked up from germline, CDR1 is SGHNT and CDR2 is YENEEA. V was shortened by 1 base and J by 4 bases, with 9 bases between the two germline ends. The CDR3 DNA is TGTGCCAGCAGCTTAGGACGGGGATCAGATACGCAGTATTTT. This codes for CASSLGRGSDTQYF.

This chain connects TRBV28 to TRBJ2-1; the D gene is possibly TRBD1 (7 bases). From germline, CDR1 is MDHEN and CDR2 SYDVKM. Trimming shortened V by 4 bases and J by 4 bases, and 14 bases separated the two germline ends. The CDR3 runs to 15 residues. The CDR3 nucleotides are TGTGCCAGCAGTTATCAGGGGGGATCGTACAATGAGCAGTTCTTC. Amino acids: CASSYQGGSYNEQFF.

V gene TRBV7-2 combines with J gene TRBJ2-5; possibly TRBD2 for D (5 bases). This CDR3 contains 19 residues. Trimming left V 2 bases short and J 0 bases short, with 22 bases between. Germline V gene data show CDR1 as SGHTA and CDR2 as FQGNSA. CDR3 DNA: TGTGCCAGCAGCTTATCGCACCTTAGGAGCGGCCGGTACCAAGAGACCCAGTACTTC. Amino acids: CASSLSHLRSGRYQETQYF.

The chain couples TRBV27 to TRBJ2-6, with 16 bases that match TRBD2. The CDR3 is 20 amino acids. V shed 7 bases and J 0 bases; nucleotides not matched to a gene: 9. The germline gives CDR1 MNHEY, CDR2 SMNVEV (reference sequence). The CDR3 here is CASKGTSGGDPSSGANVLTF. The CDR3 DNA reads as TGTGCCAGCAAAGGGACTAGCGGGGGGGACCCGAGCTCTGGGGCCAACGTCCTGACTTTC.

The J gene is TRBJ1-2, the V gene TRBV4-3; D unresolved. The CDR3 contains 14 residues. The germline CDR1 and CDR2 sequences are LGHNA and YSLEER. The germline V and J ends were trimmed by 2 bases and 1 base, with 8 bases remaining between them. Here the CDR3 reads CASSQSRHNYGYTF. For the CDR3, the DNA is TGCGCCAGCAGCCAAAGCAGACATAACTATGGCTACACCTTC.

V gene TRBV7-3 combines with J gene TRBJ1-6; the D gene is possibly TRBD1 (6 bases). Per germline, CDR1 SGHTA and CDR2 FQGTGA. The CDR3 spans 15 residues. V was shortened by 3 bases and J by 6 bases, with 12 bases between the two germline ends. CDR3 DNA sequence: TGTGCCAGCAGCTTGGGGGCCGGGATTAATTCACCCCTCCACTTT. Protein: CASSLGAGINSPLHF.

The gene calls are TRBV4-3 and TRBJ1-3; D not certain. The CDR3 is made up of 15 amino acids. Germline V lookup: CDR1 LGHNA, CDR2 YSLEER. The ends were cut back, 4 bases at V and 7 bases at J, with 17 bases in the middle. The CDR3 DNA reads as TGCGCCAGCAGCCTATGCAGTCCCACCTGCAACACCATATATTTT. Translation: CASSLCSPTCNTIYF.

The chain has TRBV18 and TRBJ2-7; TRBD2 matches 7 bases. The CDR3 runs 14 residues. Looked up from germline, CDR1 is KGHSH and CDR2 is LQKENI. V dropped 2 bases and J dropped 3; count of bases not matched to a gene: 4. The CDR3 region is CASSPSGGHYEQYF. The CDR3 coding sequence is TGTGCCAGCTCACCATCGGGAGGCCACTACGAGCAGTACTTC.

This clone was recorded a few times. The rearrangement links TRBV5-5 to TRBJ1-4, with D maybe TRBD1 (6 bases). The CDR3 has 15 residues. Germline V lookup: CDR1 SGHKS, CDR2 YYEKEE (reference sequence). V was pared by 2 bases and J by 6 bases, with 14 bases between. CDR3 DNA sequence: TGTGCCAGCAGCTTAACCCGGGGGGCGGATGAAAAACTGTTTTTT. It encodes CASSLTRGADEKLFF.

The genes are TRBV30 and TRBJ2-3; D is possibly TRBD1 (7 bases). Per the germline V gene, CDR1 is GTSNPN and CDR2 is SVGIG (reference sequence). The V end lost 0 bases, the J end lost 2 bases, and 15 bases lay between the germline ends. The CDR3 is made up of 16 amino acids. The chain's CDR3 is CAWSVPRGENTDTQYF. CDR3 bases: TGTGCCTGGAGTGTACCCAGGGGGGAGAACACAGATACGCAGTATTTT.

The chain uses TRBV10-3 and TRBJ2-1, with 12 nucleotides matching TRBD2. The CDR3 covers 17 residues. Germline CDR1 ENHRY, CDR2 SYGVKD. The V and J ends lost 8 bases and 7 bases, in that order; junction bases with no gene match: 15. The CDR3 sequence is CAIVWTSGTTRMNEQFF. CDR3 in DNA: TGTGCCATCGTTTGGACTAGCGGGACGACCCGGATGAATGAGCAGTTCTTC.

The chain recombines TRBV5-1 with TRBJ1-6; 9 bases line up with TRBD1. V shed 4 bases and J 8 bases; nucleotides not matched to a gene: 7. The CDR3 has 15 amino acids. Looked up from germline, CDR1 is SGHRS and CDR2 is YFSETQ. The CDR3 DNA follows: TGCGCCAGCAGCGGAGGACAGGGGACGGATTCACCCCTCCACTTT. Its protein is CASSGGQGTDSPLHF.

The chain employs TRBV28 and TRBJ1-1; no definite D call. The CDR3 is made up of 13 amino acids. Trimming removed 4 bases at V and 5 bases at J, with 11 bases between. Germline V CDR1 and CDR2: MDHEN, SYDVKM. Here the CDR3 reads CASSYYMGTEAFF. The CDR3 DNA is TGTGCCAGCAGTTACTACATGGGTACTGAAGCTTTCTTT.

V is TRBV14 and J is TRBJ2-1, with 7 bases fitting TRBD2. V shed 4 bases and J 12 bases; nucleotides not matched to a gene: 6. The CDR3 is made up of 12 amino acids. Per the germline V gene, CDR1 is SGHDN and CDR2 is FVKESK. The CDR3 nucleotides read TGTGCCAGCAGCCTCCAGACTAGCAGGCAGTTCTTC. This encodes CASSLQTSRQFF.

V is TRBV7-9 and J is TRBJ2-3; D is undetermined. The CDR3 sequence is 16 residues long. The V end lost 5 bases, the J end lost 1 base, and 16 bases lay between the germline ends. CDR1 SEHNR and CDR2 FQNEAQ come from the germline V gene (reference sequence). In DNA form, the CDR3 reads TGTGCCAGCAGCCCCCTGGCGGATATTGGCACAGATACGCAGTATTTT. This encodes CASSPLADIGTDTQYF.

V is TRBV27 and J is TRBJ2-7; 8 bases fit TRBD1. J was trimmed by 5 bases and V by 5 bases; bases with no gene match: 8. Germline CDR1 and CDR2: MNHEY and SMNVEV (reference sequence). The CDR3 length is 14 residues. The DNA of the CDR3 is TGTGCCAGCAGTATACAGGGGGATAGGGACGAGCAGTACTTC. Translated: CASSIQGDRDEQYF.

CDR3 DNA sequence: TGTGCCAGCTCACCATCCTCGGACAGGGGGCAAAAGGAGAACACTGAAGCTTTCTTT. Translated: CASSPSSDRGQKENTEAFF. The chain uses TRBV18 and TRBJ1-1, with 11 bases fitting TRBD1. This CDR3 has 19 amino acids. The germline gives CDR1 KGHSH, CDR2 LQKENI. V shed 2 bases and J 1 base; nucleotides not matched to a gene: 12.

A remark on this clone: The sample contains more than one DNA sequence encoding this CDR3. CDR3 coding DNA: TGTGCCAGCAGCTTAGGGGGGCGGGTTAATTCACCCCTCCACTTT. It yields the protein CASSLGGRVNSPLHF. The chain uses TRBV7-6 and TRBJ1-6; D perhaps matches TRBD1 (6 bases). V was trimmed by 1 base and J by 6 bases, leaving 10 bases between them. The CDR3 length is 15 residues. The germline V gene has CDR1 SGHVS and CDR2 FNYEAQ.

The rearrangement uses TRBV11-2 and TRBJ1-6; 7 positions match TRBD1. Looked up from germline, CDR1 is SGHAT and CDR2 is FQNNGV. Trimming removed 5 bases from V and 5 bases from J; junction bases left unmatched: 9. The CDR3 covers 16 residues. In DNA, the CDR3 is TGTGCCAGCAGCGCCCGACAGGGAGAGGATAATTCACCCCTCCACTTT. This sequence encodes CASSARQGEDNSPLHF. The variable domain in full, with the rest retrieved from reference TRBV11-2 and TRBJ1-6, is EAGVAQSPRYKIIEKRQSVAFWCNPISGHATLYWYQQILGQGPKLLIQFQNNGVVDDSQLPKDRFSAERLKGVDSTLKIQPAKLEDSAVYLCASSARQGEDNSPLHFGNGTRLTVT.

The chain employs TRBV5-8 and TRBJ1-2, with D possibly matching TRBD1 (6 bases). The germline gives CDR1 SGHTS, CDR2 YDEGEE. V lost 2 bases, J lost 7 bases, and 12 bases lay in between. The length of the CDR3 is 13 residues. CDR3 DNA: TGTGCCAGCAGCTTCCGGGGGGCGGTTGGCTACACCTTC. Translating gives CASSFRGAVGYTF.